This T cell receptor (beta chain) was obtained from a study of OX40 agonist ivuxolimab in advanced cancers. The sample holds one count of this clone. There are 15 residues in the CDR3. The trim removed 3 bases at V and 8 bases at J, leaving 10 bases unmatched. CDR1 and CDR2 (germline): LNHDA, SQIVND (reference sequence). Produced via immunoSEQ multiplex PCR; TCRdb's table is partial and in-frame only. This sample has 74,000 or so clones, with about 93% found just once. Sequencing was performed on CD4+ or CD8+ T cells sorted from blood, taken in a trial of the OX40 agonist ivuxolimab. This clonotype originated in an adult with an advanced solid tumor such as melanoma, head and neck, liver or kidney cancer. J is TRBJ2-1 and V is TRBV19; 7 bases are a match to TRBD1. CDR3 sequence (DNA): TGTGCCAGTAGTATGTCCCCGACAGGGTTCGATGAGCAGTTCTTC. Protein: CASSMSPTGFDEQFF.